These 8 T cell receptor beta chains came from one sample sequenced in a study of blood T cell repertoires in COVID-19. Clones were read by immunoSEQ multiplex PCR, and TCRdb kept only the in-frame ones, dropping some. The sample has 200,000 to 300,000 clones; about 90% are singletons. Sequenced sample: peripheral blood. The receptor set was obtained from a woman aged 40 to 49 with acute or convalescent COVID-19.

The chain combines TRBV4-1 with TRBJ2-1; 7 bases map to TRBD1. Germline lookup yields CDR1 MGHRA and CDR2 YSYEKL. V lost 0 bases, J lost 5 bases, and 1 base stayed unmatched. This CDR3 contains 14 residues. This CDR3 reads CASSQEGTDNEQFF. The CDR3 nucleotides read TGCGCCAGCAGCCAAGAGGGGACAGACAATGAGCAGTTCTTC.

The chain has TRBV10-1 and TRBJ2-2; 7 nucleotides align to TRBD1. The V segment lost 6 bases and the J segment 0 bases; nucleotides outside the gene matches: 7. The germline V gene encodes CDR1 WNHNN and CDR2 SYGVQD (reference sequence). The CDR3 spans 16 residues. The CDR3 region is CASRGTGDPNTGELFF. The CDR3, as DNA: TGCGCCAGCAGAGGCACAGGGGACCCGAACACCGGGGAGCTGTTTTTT.

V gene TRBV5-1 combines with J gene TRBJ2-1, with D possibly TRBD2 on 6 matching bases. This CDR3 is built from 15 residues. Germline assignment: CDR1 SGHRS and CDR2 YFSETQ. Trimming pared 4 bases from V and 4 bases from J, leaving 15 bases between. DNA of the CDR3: TGCGCCAGCAGCCCCGAGACGGGGACTTACAATGAGCAGTTCTTC. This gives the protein CASSPETGTYNEQFF.

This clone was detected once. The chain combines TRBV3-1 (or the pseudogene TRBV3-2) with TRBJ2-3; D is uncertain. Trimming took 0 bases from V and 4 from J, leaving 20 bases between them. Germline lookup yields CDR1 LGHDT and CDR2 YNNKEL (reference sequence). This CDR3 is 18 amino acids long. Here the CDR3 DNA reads TGTGCCAGCAGCCAAGAATCCCCGGGTCCACTTCCCCCAGATACGCAGTATTTT. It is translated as CASSQESPGPLPPDTQYF.

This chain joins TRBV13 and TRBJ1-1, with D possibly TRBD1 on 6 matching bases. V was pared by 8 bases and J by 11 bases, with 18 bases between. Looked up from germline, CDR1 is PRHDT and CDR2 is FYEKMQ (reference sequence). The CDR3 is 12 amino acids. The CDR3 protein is CASGEGDVLAFF. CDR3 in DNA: TGTGCCAGCGGGGAGGGGGACGTTTTGGCTTTCTTT. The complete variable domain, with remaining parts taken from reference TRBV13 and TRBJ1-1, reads AAGVIQSPRHLIKEKRETATLKCYPIPRHDTVYWYQQGPGQDPQFLISFYEKMQSDKGSIPDRFSAQQFSDYHSELNMSSLELGDSALYFCASGEGDVLAFFGQGTRLTVV.

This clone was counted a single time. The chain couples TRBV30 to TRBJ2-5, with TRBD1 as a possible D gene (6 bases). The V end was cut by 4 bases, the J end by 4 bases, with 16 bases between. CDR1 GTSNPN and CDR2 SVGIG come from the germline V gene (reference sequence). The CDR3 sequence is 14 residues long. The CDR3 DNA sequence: TGTGCCTGGAACCGACAGGCCATGGTAGAGACCCAGTACTTC. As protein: CAWNRQAMVETQYF.

DNA of the CDR3: TGTGCCAGCAGCTTCGGGACAGGGAATGAAAAACTGTTTTTT. Translated: CASSFGTGNEKLFF. This chain connects TRBV7-9 to TRBJ1-4, with 9 bases that match TRBD1. CDR1 SEHNR and CDR2 FQNEAQ come from the germline V gene (reference sequence). The V and J ends lost 3 bases and 5 bases, in that order; junction bases with no gene match: 1. This CDR3 spans 14 amino acids.

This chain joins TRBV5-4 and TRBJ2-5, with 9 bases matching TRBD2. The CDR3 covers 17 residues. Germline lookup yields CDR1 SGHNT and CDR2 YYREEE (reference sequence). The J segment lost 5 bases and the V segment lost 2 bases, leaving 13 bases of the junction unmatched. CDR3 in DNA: TGTGCCAGCAGCTTATCCGCAGGAGCGGGGGGAGGGGAGACCCAGTACTTC. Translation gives CASSLSAGAGGGETQYF.